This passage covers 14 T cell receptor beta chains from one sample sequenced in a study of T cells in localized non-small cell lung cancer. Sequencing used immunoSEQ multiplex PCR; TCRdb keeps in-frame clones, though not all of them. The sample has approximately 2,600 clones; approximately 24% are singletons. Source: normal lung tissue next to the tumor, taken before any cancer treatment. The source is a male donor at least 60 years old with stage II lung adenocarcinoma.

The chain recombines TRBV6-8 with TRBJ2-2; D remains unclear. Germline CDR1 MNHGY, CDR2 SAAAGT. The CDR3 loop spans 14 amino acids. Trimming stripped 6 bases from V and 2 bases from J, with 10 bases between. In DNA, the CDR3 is TGTGCCAGCAGGCCCGGCCTTAACACCGGGGAGCTGTTTTTT. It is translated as CASRPGLNTGELFF.

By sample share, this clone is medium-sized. CDR3 sequence reads: CASSLEGRVRFEAFF. CDR3 sequence (DNA): TGTGCCAGCAGCTTGGAGGGCAGGGTCCGGTTTGAAGCTTTCTTT. This sequence joins TRBV11-3 and TRBJ1-1, with D tentatively TRBD1 (5 bases). This CDR3 has 15 residues. V was clipped by 3 bases and J by 7 bases, with 18 bases between them. Looked up from germline, CDR1 is SGHNT and CDR2 is YENEEA.

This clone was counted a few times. The CDR3 loop is CASSRSQGASTEAFF. The CDR3 DNA reads TGTGCCAGCAGCCGGAGCCAGGGGGCGAGCACTGAAGCTTTCTTT. This chain links TRBV11-3 with TRBJ1-1, with 8 positions matching TRBD1. J lost 4 bases, V lost 5 bases, and 9 bases had no gene match. CDR1 and CDR2 from the germline V gene are SGHNT and YENEEA. The CDR3 is 15 amino acids.

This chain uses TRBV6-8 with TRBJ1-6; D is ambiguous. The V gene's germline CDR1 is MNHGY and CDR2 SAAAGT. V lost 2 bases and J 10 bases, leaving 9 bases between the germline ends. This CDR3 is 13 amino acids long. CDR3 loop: CASSYQKGSPLHF. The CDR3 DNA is TGTGCCAGCAGTTACCAAAAGGGCTCACCCCTCCACTTT.

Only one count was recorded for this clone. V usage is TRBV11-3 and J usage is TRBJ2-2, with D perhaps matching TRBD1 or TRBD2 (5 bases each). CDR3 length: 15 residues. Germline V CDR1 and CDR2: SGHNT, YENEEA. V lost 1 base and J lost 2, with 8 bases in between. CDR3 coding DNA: TGTGCCAGCAGCTTAGGGGACCCTAACACCGGGGAGCTGTTTTTT. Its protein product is CASSLGDPNTGELFF.

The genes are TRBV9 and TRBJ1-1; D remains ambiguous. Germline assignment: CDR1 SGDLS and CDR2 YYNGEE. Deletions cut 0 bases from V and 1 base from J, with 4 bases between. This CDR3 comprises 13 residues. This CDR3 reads CASSVERNTEAFF. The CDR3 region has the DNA TGTGCCAGCAGCGTAGAAAGGAACACTGAAGCTTTCTTT.

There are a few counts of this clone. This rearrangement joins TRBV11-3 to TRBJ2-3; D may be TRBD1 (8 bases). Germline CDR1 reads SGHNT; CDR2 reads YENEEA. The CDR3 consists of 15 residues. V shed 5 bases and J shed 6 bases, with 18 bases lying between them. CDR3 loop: CASSARQGRGDTQYF. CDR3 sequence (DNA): TGTGCCAGCAGCGCAAGACAGGGGCGGGGGGATACGCAGTATTTT.

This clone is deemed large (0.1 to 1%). The CDR3 is CASSQDPPGQGVVEQFF. The CDR3 DNA is TGCGCCAGCAGCCAAGACCCCCCGGGACAGGGGGTTGTTGAGCAGTTCTTC. The chain carries TRBV4-1 and TRBJ2-1; 11 positions agree with TRBD1. V gave up 0 bases and J gave up 9 bases; unmatched junction bases: 10. CDR3 length: 17 amino acids. Per the germline V gene, CDR1 is MGHRA and CDR2 is YSYEKL.

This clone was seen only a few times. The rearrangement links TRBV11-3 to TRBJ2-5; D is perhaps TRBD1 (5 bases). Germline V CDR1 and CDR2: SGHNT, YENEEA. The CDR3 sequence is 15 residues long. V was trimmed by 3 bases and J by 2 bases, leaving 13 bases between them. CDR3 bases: TGTGCCAGCAGCTTCCTAGGCAGGGAACAAGAGACCCAGTACTTC. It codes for CASSFLGREQETQYF.

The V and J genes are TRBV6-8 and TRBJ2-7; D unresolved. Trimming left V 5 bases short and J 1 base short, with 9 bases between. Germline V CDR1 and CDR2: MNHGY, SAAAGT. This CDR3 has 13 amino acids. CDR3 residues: CASSTTYSYEQYF. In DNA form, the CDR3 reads TGTGCCAGCAGTACTACGTATTCCTACGAGCAGTACTTC.

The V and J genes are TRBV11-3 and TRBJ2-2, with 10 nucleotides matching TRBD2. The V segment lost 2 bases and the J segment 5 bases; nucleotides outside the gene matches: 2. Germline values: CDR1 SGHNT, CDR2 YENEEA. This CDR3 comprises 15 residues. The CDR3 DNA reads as TGTGCCAGCAGCTTAAGCGGGGGGGTAACCGGGGAGCTGTTTTTT. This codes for CASSLSGGVTGELFF.

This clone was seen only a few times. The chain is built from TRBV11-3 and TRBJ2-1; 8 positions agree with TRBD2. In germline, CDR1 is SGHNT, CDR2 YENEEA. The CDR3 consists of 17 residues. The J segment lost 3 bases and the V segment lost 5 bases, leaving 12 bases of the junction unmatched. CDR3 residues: CASSAGVGAGGYNEQFF. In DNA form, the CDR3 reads TGTGCCAGCAGCGCGGGGGTTGGGGCGGGAGGCTACAATGAGCAGTTCTTC.

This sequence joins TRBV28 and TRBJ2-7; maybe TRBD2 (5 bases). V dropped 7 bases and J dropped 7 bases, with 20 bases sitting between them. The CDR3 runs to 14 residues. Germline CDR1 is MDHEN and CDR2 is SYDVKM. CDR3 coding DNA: TGTGCCAGCACCCCCCCCCTCCGGGGTGAAGAGCAGTACTTC. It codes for CASTPPLRGEEQYF. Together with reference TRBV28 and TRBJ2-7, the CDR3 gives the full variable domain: DVKVTQSSRYLVKRTGEKVFLECVQDMDHENMFWYRQDPGLGLRLIYFSYDVKMKEKGDIPEGYSVSREKKERFSLILESASTNQTSMYLCASTPPLRGEEQYFGPGTRLTVT.

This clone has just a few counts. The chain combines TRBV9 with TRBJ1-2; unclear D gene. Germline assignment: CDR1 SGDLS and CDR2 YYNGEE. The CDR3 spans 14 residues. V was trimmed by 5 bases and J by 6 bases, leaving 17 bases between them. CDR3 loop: CASSTVLGNHGYTF. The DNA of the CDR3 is TGTGCCAGCAGTACCGTTTTGGGAAATCATGGCTACACCTTC.